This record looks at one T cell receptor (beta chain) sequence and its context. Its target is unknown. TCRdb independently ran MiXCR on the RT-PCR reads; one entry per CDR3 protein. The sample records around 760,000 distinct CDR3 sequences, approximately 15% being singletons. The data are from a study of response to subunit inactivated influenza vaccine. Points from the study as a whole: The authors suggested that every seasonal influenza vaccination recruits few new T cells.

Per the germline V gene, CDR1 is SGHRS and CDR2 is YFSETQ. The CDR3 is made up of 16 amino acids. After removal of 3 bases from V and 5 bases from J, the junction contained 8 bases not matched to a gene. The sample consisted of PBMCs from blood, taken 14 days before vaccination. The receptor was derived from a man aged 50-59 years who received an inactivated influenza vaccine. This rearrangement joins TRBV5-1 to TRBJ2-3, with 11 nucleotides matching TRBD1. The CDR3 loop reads CASSWGQGGSGDTQYF. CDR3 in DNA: TGCGCCAGCAGCTGGGGACAGGGGGGATCTGGAGATACGCAGTATTTT. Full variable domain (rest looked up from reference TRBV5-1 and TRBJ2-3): KAGVTQTPRYLIKTRGQQVTLSCSPISGHRSVSWYQQTPGQGLQFLFEYFSETQRNKGNFPGRFSGRQFSNSRSEMNVSTLELGDSALYLCASSWGQGGSGDTQYFGPGTRLTVL.